Below are 25 T cell receptor beta chains sequenced from a single sample in a study of cytomegalovirus exposure and HLA in healthy donors (dated by TCRdb to 2015 to 2018). Library creation used the immunoSEQ multiplex PCR assay. For the multiplex PCR, a mixture combining 60 forward primers for TCR Vbeta segments and 13 reverse primers for TCR Jbeta segments was used. The source is immuneACCESS, and TCRdb retained only in-frame sequences with V and J called. Part of the clones is not carried over; for the studies checked, unresolved V genes explain less than half of this, and the remainder is unexplained. The sample profile shows approximately 70,000 clones; less than 85% of them were found once. The ten largest account for around 9.7% of the sample. The material sequenced was PBMCs. The receptors were sampled from a woman aged 45-60 years in good health and CMV-seropositive.

This clone was observed a handful of times. Other DNA sequences in this specimen translate into the identical CDR3. The chain carries TRBV6-1 and TRBJ2-7; a weak D match, TRBD1 (6 bases). The CDR3 totals 15 residues. The germline V and J ends were trimmed by 4 bases and 0 bases, with 13 bases remaining between them. Germline CDR1 is MNHNS and CDR2 is SASEGT. The CDR3 DNA reads TGTGCCAGCAGTGGGGGGCAGGGGAGCTCCTACGAGCAGTACTTC. As protein: CASSGGQGSSYEQYF.

The V and J genes are TRBV6-1 and TRBJ1-4; D remains unclear. The CDR3 is made up of 12 amino acids. The V end lost 6 bases, the J end lost 8 bases, and 10 bases lay between the germline ends. CDR1 MNHNS and CDR2 SASEGT come from the germline V gene. The DNA of the CDR3 is TGTGCCAGCAGGCGGGCCAAAGAAAAACTGTTTTTT. It is translated as CASRRAKEKLFF.

The chain employs TRBV25-1 and TRBJ2-4, with 8 bases lining up with TRBD1. CDR3 size: 15 residues. CDR1 and CDR2 from the germline V gene are MGHDK and SYGVNS. V gave up 6 bases and J gave up 3 bases; unmatched junction bases: 7. This chain's CDR3 is CASRTGVDSKNIQYF. Written as DNA, the CDR3 is TGTGCCAGCAGGACAGGGGTGGATAGCAAAAACATTCAGTACTTC.

This clone was seen only once. This rearrangement joins TRBV10-1 to TRBJ2-1; weak D call: TRBD2 (5 bases). The V gene lost 6 bases and the J gene lost 0 bases, with 9 bases spanning the gap. CDR3 length: 14 amino acids. Germline V gives CDR1 WNHNN, CDR2 SYGVQD (reference sequence). For the CDR3, the DNA is TGCGCCAGCAGACCAGCGGACTCCTACAATGAGCAGTTCTTC. Its protein is CASRPADSYNEQFF.

This chain links TRBV28 with TRBJ1-2; D is unclear. The CDR3 runs to 15 residues. Trimming stripped 2 bases from V and 4 bases from J, with 14 bases between. Germline V gives CDR1 MDHEN, CDR2 SYDVKM. The CDR3 region is CASSLPAPPGYGYTF. The CDR3, as DNA: TGTGCCAGCAGTTTACCCGCCCCCCCAGGCTATGGCTACACCTTC.

The genes are TRBV6-1 and TRBJ1-1, with 11 bases that match TRBD1. Germline assignment: CDR1 MNHNS and CDR2 SASEGT. The CDR3 consists of 15 residues. V was clipped by 6 bases and J by 4 bases; unmatched bases: 7. This chain's CDR3 is CASRTGTGGLTEAFF. CDR3 coding DNA: TGTGCCAGCAGGACCGGGACAGGGGGTCTCACTGAAGCTTTCTTT.

Only a few counts were recorded for this clone. CDR3 bases: TGTGCCAGCAGCTTAGACTCCACCCAACTGTTTTTT. This encodes CASSLDSTQLFF. The J gene is TRBJ1-4, the V gene TRBV7-8; no reliable D call. Trimming pared 1 base from V and 12 bases from J, leaving 9 bases between. Germline V CDR1 and CDR2: SGHVS, FQNEAQ. There are 12 residues in the CDR3.

J is TRBJ2-5 and V is TRBV10-3; 9 nucleotides line up with TRBD1. With the DNA end fitting TRBJ2-7 better, the J assignment may be wrong. Germline loops: CDR1 ENHRY, CDR2 SYGVKD. The CDR3 is 12 amino acids. The CDR3 is CAAQGAGYEQYF. The CDR3 DNA follows: TGTGCCGCACAGGGGGCTGGCTACGAGCAGTACTTC.

The chain joins TRBV27 to TRBJ1-2; D gene ambiguous. The V gene lost 3 bases and the J gene lost 3 bases, with 11 bases spanning the gap. In germline, CDR1 is MNHEY, CDR2 SMNVEV (reference sequence). CDR3 length equals 14 residues. CDR3 in amino acids: CASSLDGSHYGYTF. CDR3 bases: TGTGCCAGCAGTTTGGACGGGAGCCACTATGGCTACACCTTC.

The chain recombines TRBV5-1 with TRBJ2-5; 9 bases map to TRBD2. The CDR3 is 16 amino acids. From germline, CDR1 is SGHRS and CDR2 YFSETQ. J lost 5 bases, V lost 4 bases, and 12 bases had no gene match. CDR3 loop: CASSGGTSLSLETQYF. In DNA, the CDR3 is TGCGCCAGCAGCGGCGGGACTAGCCTTTCTCTGGAGACCCAGTACTTC.

This chain joins TRBV30 and TRBJ2-7; 7 bases agree with TRBD1. Germline V gene sequence: CDR1 GTSNPN, CDR2 SVGIG (reference sequence). The CDR3 loop spans 14 amino acids. V gave up 0 bases and J gave up 2 bases; unmatched junction bases: 4. CDR3 DNA: TGTGCCTGGAGTGTACCGGGACAGACCTACGAGCAGTACTTC. Its protein product is CAWSVPGQTYEQYF.

The chain has TRBV19 and TRBJ1-5; 8 bases match TRBD1. Germline V gene sequence: CDR1 LNHDA, CDR2 SQIVND (reference sequence). Losses at the gene ends were 0 bases for V and 9 bases for J; bases not matched to a gene: 16. The CDR3 is 18 residues long. CDR3 DNA sequence: TGTGCCAGTAGTATAGATGAAGGCAGGGGGCTGAGATCTCGGCCCCAGCATTTT. Protein product: CASSIDEGRGLRSRPQHF.

The V and J genes are TRBV9 and TRBJ1-2; perhaps TRBD1 as D (6 bases). Looked up from germline, CDR1 is SGDLS and CDR2 is YYNGEE. The CDR3 has 12 residues. V was cut by 3 bases and J by 8 bases, with 11 bases left in between. In DNA form, the CDR3 reads TGTGCCAGCAGCGCAACAGGGTACGGCTACACCTTC. The encoded protein is CASSATGYGYTF.

The chain combines TRBV27 with TRBJ2-1, with 8 nucleotides matching TRBD2. This CDR3 is 16 amino acids long. Unmatched junction bases numbered 9, after V lost 2 bases and J lost 6 bases. Germline CDR1 reads MNHEY; CDR2 reads SMNVEV (reference sequence). CDR3 sequence: CASSLPGTRFGNEQFF. The CDR3 DNA reads TGTGCCAGCAGTTTACCCGGGACTAGGTTTGGCAATGAGCAGTTCTTC.

The chain has TRBV5-1 and TRBJ1-2; TRBD1 aligns across 7 bases. CDR1 and CDR2 (germline): SGHRS, YFSETQ. V lost 0 bases and J lost 8; bases outside the gene matches: 4. The CDR3 is 13 residues long. The CDR3 sequence: CASSLDRGEGYTF. The CDR3 coding sequence is TGCGCCAGCAGCTTGGACAGGGGCGAGGGCTACACCTTC.

The CDR3 sequence is CASSFGGSQETQYF. CDR3 sequence (DNA): TGTGCCAGCAGCTTTGGAGGGAGTCAAGAGACCCAGTACTTC. This chain uses TRBV11-2 with TRBJ2-5, with a weak D call TRBD2 (6 bases). Trimming removed 3 bases at V and 2 bases at J, with 10 bases between. Germline-derived CDR1 and CDR2 are SGHAT and FQNNGV. This CDR3 has 14 residues.

This rearrangement joins TRBV28 to TRBJ1-4, with 7 bases identical to TRBD1. The CDR3 totals 18 residues. The V gene end was trimmed by 6 bases and the J gene end by 0 bases; junction bases not matched to a gene: 13. The germline gives CDR1 MDHEN, CDR2 SYDVKM. The CDR3 region is CASRMATGLFATNEKLFF. DNA of the CDR3: TGTGCCAGCAGGATGGCGACAGGGTTGTTCGCAACTAATGAAAAACTGTTTTTT.

The chain combines TRBV28 with TRBJ1-2, with 8 bases fitting TRBD1. The V gene end was trimmed by 10 bases and the J gene end by 4 bases; junction bases not matched to a gene: 11. The CDR3 extends over 14 amino acids. CDR1 is MDHEN, CDR2 SYDVKM, per germline. The CDR3 loop is CAIPGQGPGYGYTF. In DNA, the CDR3 is TGTGCCATTCCCGGACAGGGCCCAGGCTATGGCTACACCTTC.

The chain links TRBV4-3 to TRBJ1-5, with a possible D match to TRBD1 (6 bases). The CDR3 has 15 residues. Germline CDR1 and CDR2: LGHNA and YSLEER. V lost 4 bases to trimming and J lost 7 bases, with 17 bases between them. The CDR3 spells CASSPSTQGRQPQHF. CDR3 coding DNA: TGCGCCAGCAGCCCAAGTACACAGGGACGGCAGCCCCAGCATTTT.

The V call is TRBV9, the J call TRBJ2-7; TRBD1 might be the D (5 bases). The CDR3 sequence is 15 residues long. In germline, CDR1 is SGDLS, CDR2 YYNGEE. V lost 0 bases and J 2 bases, leaving 12 bases between the germline ends. The CDR3 DNA sequence: TGTGCCAGCAGCGTAGCGTTAGGGGCGGCCTACGAGCAGTACTTC. This translates into CASSVALGAAYEQYF. Full variable domain (rest looked up from reference TRBV9 and TRBJ2-7): DSGVTQTPKHLITATGQRVTLRCSPRSGDLSVYWYQQSLDQGLQFLIQYYNGEERAKGNILERFSAQQFPDLHSELNLSSLELGDSALYFCASSVALGAAYEQYFGPGTRLTVT.

The chain couples TRBV28 to TRBJ2-4, with D perhaps matching TRBD1 (8 bases). CDR1 and CDR2 (germline): MDHEN, SYDVKM. The CDR3 covers 20 residues. V shed 10 bases and J shed 5 bases, with 36 bases lying between them. CDR3 loop: CATTRAGTGPGGGGQNIQYF. In DNA, the CDR3 is TGTGCCACGACCCGTGCCGGGACAGGCCCTGGGGGAGGGGGCCAAAACATTCAGTACTTC.

The V and J genes are TRBV10-3 and TRBJ2-5; D possibly corresponds to TRBD1 (5 bases). This CDR3 region has 13 residues. The ends were cut back, 6 bases at V and 1 base at J, with 9 bases in the middle. CDR1 is ENHRY and CDR2 is SYGVKD in the germline V gene. The CDR3 DNA follows: TGTGCCATCAGGGACACTGCCCAAGAGACCCAGTACTTC. It translates to CAIRDTAQETQYF.

The chain couples TRBV2 to TRBJ2-7, with 9 bases fitting TRBD1. Per the germline V gene, CDR1 is SNHLY and CDR2 is FYNNEI. The CDR3 covers 17 residues. V lost 0 bases, J lost 5 bases, and 11 bases stayed unmatched. This chain's CDR3 is CASSEALQGTGIHEQYF. The CDR3 DNA is TGTGCCAGCAGTGAAGCGCTTCAGGGGACAGGGATTCACGAGCAGTACTTC.

This clone was observed a handful of times. The rearrangement links TRBV4-1 to TRBJ1-3; D is uncertain. The ends were cut back, 2 bases at V and 2 bases at J, with 25 bases in the middle. The CDR3 runs 20 residues. The germline gives CDR1 MGHRA, CDR2 YSYEKL. The CDR3 DNA follows: TGCGCCAGCAGCCAATGGGAATCAACGGGAACTACAAATCCTGGAAACACCATATATTTT. Its protein product is CASSQWESTGTTNPGNTIYF.

The chain employs TRBV10-2 and TRBJ2-2; tentatively, D is TRBD1 (6 bases). V was pared by 10 bases and J by 0 bases, with 12 bases between. The germline CDR1 and CDR2 sequences are WSHSY and SAAADI. There are 14 residues in the CDR3. CDR3: CATLGQANTGELFF. Written as DNA, the CDR3 is TGCGCCACCCTGGGACAAGCGAACACCGGGGAGCTGTTTTTT.